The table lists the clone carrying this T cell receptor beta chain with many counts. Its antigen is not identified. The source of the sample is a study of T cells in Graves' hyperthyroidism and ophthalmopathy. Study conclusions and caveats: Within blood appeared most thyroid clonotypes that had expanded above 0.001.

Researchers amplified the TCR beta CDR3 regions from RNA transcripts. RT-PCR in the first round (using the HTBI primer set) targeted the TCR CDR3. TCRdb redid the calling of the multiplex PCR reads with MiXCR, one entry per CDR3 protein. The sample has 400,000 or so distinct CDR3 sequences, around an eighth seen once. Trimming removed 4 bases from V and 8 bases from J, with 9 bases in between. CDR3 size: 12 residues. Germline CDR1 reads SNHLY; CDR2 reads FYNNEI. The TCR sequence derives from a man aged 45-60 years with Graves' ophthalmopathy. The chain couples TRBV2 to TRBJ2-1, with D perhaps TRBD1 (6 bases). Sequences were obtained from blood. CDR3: CASSAYRDEQFF. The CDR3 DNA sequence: TGTGCCAGCAGTGCCTACAGGGATGAGCAGTTCTTC.